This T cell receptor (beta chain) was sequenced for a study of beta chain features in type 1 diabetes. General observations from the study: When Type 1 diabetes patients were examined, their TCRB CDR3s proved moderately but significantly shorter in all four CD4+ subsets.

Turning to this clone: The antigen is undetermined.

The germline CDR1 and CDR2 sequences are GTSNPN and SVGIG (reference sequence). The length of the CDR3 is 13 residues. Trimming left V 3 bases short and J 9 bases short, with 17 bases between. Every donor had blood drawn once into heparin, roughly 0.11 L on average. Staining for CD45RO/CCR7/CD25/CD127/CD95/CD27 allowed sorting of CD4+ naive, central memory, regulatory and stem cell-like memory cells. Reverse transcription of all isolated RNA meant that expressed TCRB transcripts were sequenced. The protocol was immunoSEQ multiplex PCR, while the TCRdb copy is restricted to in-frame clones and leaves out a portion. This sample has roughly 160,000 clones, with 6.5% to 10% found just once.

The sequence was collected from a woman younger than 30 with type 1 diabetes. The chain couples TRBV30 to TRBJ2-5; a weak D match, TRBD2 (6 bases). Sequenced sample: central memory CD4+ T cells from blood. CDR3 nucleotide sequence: TGTGCCTGGAGCGCAGGCGGGGTTAGGGCCCAGTACTTC. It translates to CAWSAGGVRAQYF.